This TCR beta chain was recorded in a study of blood T cell repertoires in COVID-19. Overall study: Both acute and convalescent COVID-19 samples were obtained from the United States, Italy and Spain.

Germline assignment: CDR1 ENHRY and CDR2 SYGVKD. This CDR3 is 16 amino acids long. Trimming stripped 2 bases from V and 2 bases from J, with 13 bases between. Repertoires were generated with immunoSEQ multiplex PCR, while TCRdb's copy carries only in-frame clones and drops some. The data contain 350,000 to 400,000 clones, around 87% of them singletons. The TCR originated in a man aged 40-55 years in a cohort exposed to, infected with or recovered from COVID-19 (not recorded which). Sequencing was done on a sample of PBMCs or T cells enriched from blood (not recorded which). The chain carries TRBV10-3 and TRBJ2-1; tentative D call: TRBD2 (5 bases). CDR3 sequence reads: CAISEEVGIPYNEQFF. DNA of the CDR3: TGTGCCATCAGTGAGGAGGTCGGGATACCCTACAATGAGCAGTTCTTC.